The 24 T cell receptor beta chains reported below all come from one sample, sequenced in a study of blood T cells in healthy people across ages. Sample-barcoded 5' priming and a J-beta primer mix drove a second PCR of about 6 to 12 cycles. TCRdb called the 5' RACE reads again in MiXCR, with one record for every CDR3 protein. Of around 1,800,000 distinct CDR3 sequences in the sample, about two fifths were seen once. Specimen: blood. All receptors derive from a human donor in good health.

V gene TRBV28 combines with J gene TRBJ2-7; D is uncertain. CDR1 and CDR2 (germline): MDHEN, SYDVKM. With 5 bases removed from V and 2 bases from J, the gap between germline ends came to 16 bases. The CDR3 covers 15 residues. The CDR3 region is CASSPPLNTPYEQYF. The CDR3 nucleotides read TGTGCCAGCAGTCCCCCCCTGAATACACCCTACGAGCAGTACTTC.

V gene TRBV9 combines with J gene TRBJ2-7; a possible D gene is TRBD2 (6 bases). V shed 4 bases and J shed 0 bases, with 17 bases lying between them. This CDR3 is built from 16 residues. Germline CDR1 and CDR2: SGDLS and YYNGEE. Written as DNA, the CDR3 is TGTGCCAGCAGCTCCTCCACCGGGGGATACTCCTACGAGCAGTACTTC. Translation gives CASSSSTGGYSYEQYF.

Notes on this clonotype: Because the CDR3's place on the DNA is in doubt, the DNA is left out and the CDR3 is given as listed by TCRdb. The V gene is TRBV5-1, the J gene TRBJ1-1; TRBD1, as called in the table, went unchecked against the DNA. The CDR3 extends over 15 residues, inclusive of both ends. From germline, CDR1 is SGHRS and CDR2 YFSETQ. CDR3 amino acids: CASSWGQGANTEVFF.

The J gene is TRBJ2-5, the V gene TRBV11-2, with TRBD1 as a possible D gene (6 bases). CDR1 is SGHAT, CDR2 FQNNGV, per germline. V gave up 4 bases and J gave up 5 bases, with 11 bases separating them. This CDR3 contains 13 residues. The CDR3 protein is CASSWTASETQYF. The CDR3 nucleotides are TGTGCCAGCAGCTGGACAGCATCCGAGACCCAGTACTTC.

This chain joins TRBV7-8 and TRBJ1-2; D might be TRBD1 (5 bases). Germline V gene data show CDR1 as SGHVS and CDR2 as FQNEAQ. V lost 4 bases to trimming and J lost 8 bases, with 20 bases between them. The CDR3 consists of 15 residues. The CDR3 DNA reads as TGTGCCAGCAGCTCCGACTTGGGCAGGGTGAAGGGCTACACCTTC. Amino acid sequence: CASSSDLGRVKGYTF.

J is TRBJ1-2 and V is TRBV6-5; tentatively, D is TRBD1 (5 bases). Germline lookup yields CDR1 MNHEY and CDR2 SVGAGI. The CDR3 length is 16 residues. Deletions cut 4 bases from V and 8 bases from J, with 23 bases between. The CDR3 sequence is CASSSRSGRKGGGYTF. CDR3 coding DNA: TGTGCCAGCAGTTCCCGATCGGGGCGGAAAGGCGGCGGCTACACCTTC.

Only a few counts were recorded for this clonotype. The rearrangement links TRBV7-2 to TRBJ2-1; D not certain. V dropped 1 base and J dropped 0 bases, with 16 bases sitting between them. Germline CDR1 and CDR2: SGHTA and FQGNSA. This CDR3 contains 18 residues. CDR3 in DNA: TGTGCCAGCAGCTTAGAATTAGGTGACATTAGCTCCTACAATGAGCAGTTCTTC. It translates to CASSLELGDISSYNEQFF.

This clonotype has a handful of counts. The chain uses TRBV7-2 and TRBJ1-5; D perhaps matches TRBD1 (6 bases). V dropped 5 bases and J dropped 2 bases, with 16 bases sitting between them. Germline CDR1 reads SGHTA; CDR2 reads FQGNSA. The length of the CDR3 is 16 residues. CDR3 in amino acids: CASSLGGSGGNQPQHF. The CDR3 bases are TGTGCCAGCAGCCTCGGGGGCAGCGGGGGCAATCAGCCCCAGCATTTT.

This chain joins TRBV20-1 and TRBJ2-3; 8 bases are a match to TRBD2. Trimming took 3 bases from V and 4 from J; bases not matched to a gene: 6. The CDR3 is 14 residues long. Germline CDR1 reads DFQATT; CDR2 reads SNEGSKA (reference sequence). CDR3: CSARARGGPDTQYF. CDR3 nucleotides: TGCAGTGCTAGGGCCCGGGGGGGCCCAGATACGCAGTATTTT.

The chain couples TRBV20-1 to TRBJ1-2, with D perhaps matching TRBD1 (5 bases). The CDR3 length is 14 residues. Between the trimmed V and J ends, which lost 3 bases and 8 bases, there was a span of 19 bases. Germline CDR1 and CDR2: DFQATT and SNEGSKA (reference sequence). The CDR3 protein is CSASNRWGMEGYTF. In nucleotides, the CDR3 is TGCAGTGCTAGTAACCGGTGGGGGATGGAGGGCTACACCTTC.

This clonotype appeared a few times. The rearrangement links TRBV10-3 to TRBJ1-5; TRBD1 matches 7 bases. Looked up from germline, CDR1 is ENHRY and CDR2 is SYGVKD. This CDR3 spans 14 amino acids. V gave up 6 bases and J gave up 6 bases; unmatched junction bases: 8. CDR3 nucleotides: TGTGCCATCAGCTCCACAGGGGACGGTCAGCCCCAGCATTTT. Translated, it gives CAISSTGDGQPQHF.

The chain has TRBV20-1 and TRBJ1-4; a possible D gene is TRBD1 (5 bases). This CDR3 has 14 residues. The V gene's germline CDR1 is DFQATT and CDR2 SNEGSKA (reference sequence). V lost 5 bases and J 13 bases, leaving 23 bases between the germline ends. As DNA, the CDR3 is TGCAGTGCTCGACCCCCCGGACACGGCGGCTCACTGTTTTTT. Translating it yields CSARPPGHGGSLFF.

The chain has TRBV12-3 or TRBV12-4 and TRBJ2-3, with D possibly being TRBD1 (5 bases). Deletions cut 7 bases from V and 1 base from J, with 9 bases between. The CDR3 is made up of 13 amino acids. The CDR3 protein is CASKSRGTDTQYF. DNA of the CDR3: TGTGCCAGCAAATCCAGGGGCACAGATACGCAGTATTTT.

The chain has TRBV2 and TRBJ2-6, with D maybe TRBD2 (6 bases). Looked up from germline, CDR1 is SNHLY and CDR2 is FYNNEI. The CDR3 is made up of 16 amino acids. V was clipped by 6 bases and J by 2 bases, with 14 bases between them. The CDR3 region has the DNA TGTGCCAGCAGCACACGGCGGGGCGCTGGGGCCAACGTCCTGACTTTC. Translated: CASSTRRGAGANVLTF.

This chain links TRBV4-2 with TRBJ2-2, with a tentative D call TRBD2 (5 bases). Germline CDR1 is LGHNA and CDR2 is YNFKEQ. Trimming took off 5 bases at V and 4 bases at J, with 11 bases between the two ends. The CDR3 runs to 14 residues. The CDR3 loop is CASSTLGGTGELFF. In DNA, the CDR3 is TGTGCCAGCAGCACCTTAGGAGGCACCGGGGAGCTGTTTTTT.

As to this clonotype: With a much larger clone just one base away, this may be a read error. The chain recombines TRBV29-1 with TRBJ2-3; TRBD2 is a possible D gene (5 bases). From germline, CDR1 is SQVTM and CDR2 ANQGSEA. The CDR3 has 13 residues. CDR3 bases: TGCCGCGTTGGAGGCGGGAGCACAGATACGCAGTATTTT. Translating gives CRVGGGSTDTQYF.

The chain has TRBV25-1 and TRBJ1-6; no definite D call. V was pared by 4 bases and J by 0 bases, with 13 bases between. CDR1 and CDR2 from the germline V gene are MGHDK and SYGVNS. The CDR3 sequence is 17 residues long. DNA of the CDR3: TGTGCCAGCAGTGGACGAGTGGGGAGCTCCTATAATTCACCCCTCCACTTT. Translation gives CASSGRVGSSYNSPLHF.

This sequence joins TRBV10-3 and TRBJ2-7; D possibly matches TRBD1 or TRBD2 (6 bases each). This CDR3 spans 14 amino acids. Germline CDR1 ENHRY, CDR2 SYGVKD. The ends were cut back, 6 bases at V and 2 bases at J, with 14 bases in the middle. The CDR3 nucleotides are TGTGCCATCAGGGAGGGGGACGGGACCTACGAGCAGTACTTC. Encoded protein: CAIREGDGTYEQYF.

The CDR3 nucleotides read TGCAGCGTCCATTTGGGGGAGGGGAGATATCAAGCTTTCTTT. It yields the protein CSVHLGEGRYQAFF. This chain connects TRBV29-1 to TRBJ1-1; D might be TRBD1 (5 bases). Between the trimmed V and J ends, which lost 6 bases and 9 bases, there was a span of 23 bases. Germline CDR1 SQVTM, CDR2 ANQGSEA. This CDR3 is built from 14 residues.

This clonotype was recorded a few times. The genes are TRBV5-1 and TRBJ2-5, with D maybe TRBD2 (6 bases). CDR1 is SGHRS and CDR2 is YFSETQ in the germline V gene. The V and J ends lost 4 bases and 4 bases respectively, with 14 bases between them. The CDR3 runs to 14 residues. The CDR3 here is CASSRGGRVETQYF. The CDR3 DNA reads TGCGCCAGCAGCAGAGGAGGGAGAGTAGAGACCCAGTACTTC.

In this sample, this clonotype turned up a few times. The chain carries TRBV6-5 and TRBJ2-7, with D unclear. CDR3 size: 17 residues. Germline CDR1 reads MNHEY; CDR2 reads SVGAGI. Trimming removed 1 base at V and 2 bases at J, with 18 bases between. This chain's CDR3 is CASSYFLVADSPYEQYF. CDR3 bases: TGTGCCAGCAGTTACTTTTTAGTGGCCGATAGCCCCTACGAGCAGTACTTC.

The rearrangement uses TRBV20-1 and TRBJ2-7, with TRBD2 as a possible D gene (5 bases). V dropped 0 bases and J dropped 3 bases, with 15 bases sitting between them. The CDR3 runs to 15 residues. Germline-derived CDR1 and CDR2 are DFQATT and SNEGSKA (reference sequence). CDR3 sequence: CSARDRLGVVYEQYF. CDR3 nucleotides: TGCAGTGCTAGAGATCGTCTGGGAGTAGTCTACGAGCAGTACTTC.

The chain employs TRBV30 and TRBJ2-4, with D hard to call. The J call could be wrong; TRBJ2-7 is a better fit for the DNA end. The CDR3 sequence is 15 residues long. From germline, CDR1 is GTSNPN and CDR2 SVGIG (reference sequence). CDR3 amino acids: CAWSLTTNLIYEQYF. DNA of the CDR3: TGTGCCTGGAGCCTGACAACGAATCTCATCTACGAGCAGTACTTC.

The chain joins TRBV20-1 to TRBJ1-2; TRBD1 agrees at 10 bases. V lost 1 base to trimming and J lost 8 bases; unmatched junction nucleotides: 10. CDR1 is DFQATT and CDR2 is SNEGSKA in the germline V gene (reference sequence). There are 15 residues in the CDR3. This CDR3 reads CSARAPGQGTQGYTF. The CDR3 DNA follows: TGCAGTGCTAGAGCCCCGGGACAGGGGACGCAAGGCTACACCTTC.